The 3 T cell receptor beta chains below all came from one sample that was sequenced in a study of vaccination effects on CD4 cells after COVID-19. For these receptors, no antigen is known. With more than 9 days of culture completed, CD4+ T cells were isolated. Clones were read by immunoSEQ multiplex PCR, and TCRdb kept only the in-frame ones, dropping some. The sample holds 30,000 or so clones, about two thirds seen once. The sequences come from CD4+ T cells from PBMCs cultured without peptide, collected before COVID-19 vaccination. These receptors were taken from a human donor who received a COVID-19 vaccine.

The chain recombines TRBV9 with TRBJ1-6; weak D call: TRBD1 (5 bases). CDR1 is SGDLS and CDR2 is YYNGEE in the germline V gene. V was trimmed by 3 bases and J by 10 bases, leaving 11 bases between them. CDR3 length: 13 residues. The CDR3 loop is CASSARVGSPLHF. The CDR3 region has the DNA TGTGCCAGCAGCGCCAGGGTCGGATCACCCCTCCACTTT. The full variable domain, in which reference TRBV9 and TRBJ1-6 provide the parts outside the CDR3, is DSGVTQTPKHLITATGQRVTLRCSPRSGDLSVYWYQQSLDQGLQFLIQYYNGEERAKGNILERFSAQQFPDLHSELNLSSLELGDSALYFCASSARVGSPLHFGNGTRLTVT.

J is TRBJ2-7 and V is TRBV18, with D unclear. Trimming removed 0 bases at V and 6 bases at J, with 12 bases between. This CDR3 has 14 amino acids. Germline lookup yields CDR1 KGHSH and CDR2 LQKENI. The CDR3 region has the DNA TGTGCCAGCTCACCACCATTCATAGTTGGCGAGCAGTACTTC. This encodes CASSPPFIVGEQYF.

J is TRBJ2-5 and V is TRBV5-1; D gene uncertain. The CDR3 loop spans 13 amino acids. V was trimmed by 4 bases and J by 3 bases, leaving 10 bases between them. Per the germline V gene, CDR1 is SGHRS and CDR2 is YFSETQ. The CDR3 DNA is TGCGCCAGCAGCCCCCGACGGAAAGAGACCCAGTACTTC. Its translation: CASSPRRKETQYF.